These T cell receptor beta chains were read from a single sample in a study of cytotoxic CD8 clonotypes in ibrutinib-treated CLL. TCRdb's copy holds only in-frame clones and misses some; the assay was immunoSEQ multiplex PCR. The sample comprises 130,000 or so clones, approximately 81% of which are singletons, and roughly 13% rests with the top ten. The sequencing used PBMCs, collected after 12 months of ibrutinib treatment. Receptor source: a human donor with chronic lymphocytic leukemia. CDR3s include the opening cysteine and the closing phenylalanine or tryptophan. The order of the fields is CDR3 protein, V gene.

CDR3 protein: CASSPTAGATYEQYF
V gene: TRBV18

CDR3 protein: CASSDVTLGTGELFF
V gene: TRBV19

CDR3 protein: CASSPPGEVTEAFF
V gene: TRBV28

CDR3 protein: CASSPLAGTRVYEQYF
V gene: TRBV27

CDR3 protein: CASSIIRGDSNQPQHF
V gene: TRBV19

CDR3 protein: CASSLIQGAIEQYF
V gene: TRBV27

CDR3 protein: CASSSSGRAETQYF
V gene: TRBV7-9

CDR3 protein: CAWLRQGAVTEAFF
V gene: TRBV30

CDR3 protein: CASSVYRDRTNTGELFF
V gene: TRBV9

CDR3 protein: CASSLDTDQETQYF
V gene: TRBV5-1

CDR3 protein: CASSQGERNNYGYTF
V gene: TRBV4-1

CDR3 protein: CASRLERASYEQYF
V gene: TRBV6-6

CDR3 protein: CSARGANTQYF
V gene: TRBV20-1

CDR3 protein: CASSLVRGPGQPQHF
V gene: TRBV7-2

CDR3 protein: CAWRRGYEQYF
V gene: TRBV30

CDR3 protein: CASSLGASGPRNEKLFF
V gene: TRBV28

CDR3 protein: CASSLTGDQPQHF
V gene: TRBV7-6

CDR3 protein: CASSLGGRGNEKLFF
V gene: TRBV5-1

CDR3 protein: CASSPARVGGTDTQYF
V gene: TRBV18

CDR3 protein: CASSVVGLSGNTIYF
V gene: TRBV9

CDR3 protein: CASSWHFSTGAYEQYF
V gene: TRBV11-2

CDR3 protein: CASSQDRYGRTDTQYF
V gene: TRBV4-3

CDR3 protein: CASSTLGGSPNNYGYTF
V gene: TRBV28

CDR3 protein: CASSPRDVYGYTF
V gene: TRBV9

CDR3 protein: CASGSDPVSYEQYF
V gene: TRBV5-4

CDR3 protein: CASSFGQGNYEQYF
V gene: TRBV27

CDR3 protein: CASSQPSGQGLASDNYNEQFF
V gene: TRBV4-2

CDR3 protein: CASSRGGRDEQYF
V gene: TRBV9

CDR3 protein: CASSLSGQGGTFEQYF
V gene: TRBV5-1

CDR3 protein: CTSSQRSSGSRYEQYF
V gene: TRBV1

CDR3 protein: CGDRYSYEQYF
V gene: TRBV5-3

CDR3 protein: CASSQSGTGGEPQHF
V gene: TRBV4-1

CDR3 protein: CASSPQRLDDEQFF
V gene: TRBV4-3

CDR3 protein: CAWSSSRDQFQYF
V gene: TRBV30

CDR3 protein: CASSLSGGRAVFSPYEQYF
V gene: TRBV27

CDR3 protein: CASSLEVPTSGGITDTQYF
V gene: TRBV7-6

CDR3 protein: CASSQTGTSDYEQYF
V gene: TRBV4-3

CDR3 protein: CAISESQGPGLSQHF
V gene: TRBV10-3

CDR3 protein: CASSYSGGNYGYTF
V gene: TRBV6-5

CDR3 protein: CAIKTEAFF
V gene: TRBV6-5

CDR3 protein: CASSGFIAGEETQYF
V gene: TRBV2

CDR3 protein: CASSFVSGSSYEQYF
V gene: TRBV27

CDR3 protein: CASSIITGPQNQPQHF
V gene: TRBV19

CDR3 protein: CASSFVANTEAFF
V gene: TRBV11-2